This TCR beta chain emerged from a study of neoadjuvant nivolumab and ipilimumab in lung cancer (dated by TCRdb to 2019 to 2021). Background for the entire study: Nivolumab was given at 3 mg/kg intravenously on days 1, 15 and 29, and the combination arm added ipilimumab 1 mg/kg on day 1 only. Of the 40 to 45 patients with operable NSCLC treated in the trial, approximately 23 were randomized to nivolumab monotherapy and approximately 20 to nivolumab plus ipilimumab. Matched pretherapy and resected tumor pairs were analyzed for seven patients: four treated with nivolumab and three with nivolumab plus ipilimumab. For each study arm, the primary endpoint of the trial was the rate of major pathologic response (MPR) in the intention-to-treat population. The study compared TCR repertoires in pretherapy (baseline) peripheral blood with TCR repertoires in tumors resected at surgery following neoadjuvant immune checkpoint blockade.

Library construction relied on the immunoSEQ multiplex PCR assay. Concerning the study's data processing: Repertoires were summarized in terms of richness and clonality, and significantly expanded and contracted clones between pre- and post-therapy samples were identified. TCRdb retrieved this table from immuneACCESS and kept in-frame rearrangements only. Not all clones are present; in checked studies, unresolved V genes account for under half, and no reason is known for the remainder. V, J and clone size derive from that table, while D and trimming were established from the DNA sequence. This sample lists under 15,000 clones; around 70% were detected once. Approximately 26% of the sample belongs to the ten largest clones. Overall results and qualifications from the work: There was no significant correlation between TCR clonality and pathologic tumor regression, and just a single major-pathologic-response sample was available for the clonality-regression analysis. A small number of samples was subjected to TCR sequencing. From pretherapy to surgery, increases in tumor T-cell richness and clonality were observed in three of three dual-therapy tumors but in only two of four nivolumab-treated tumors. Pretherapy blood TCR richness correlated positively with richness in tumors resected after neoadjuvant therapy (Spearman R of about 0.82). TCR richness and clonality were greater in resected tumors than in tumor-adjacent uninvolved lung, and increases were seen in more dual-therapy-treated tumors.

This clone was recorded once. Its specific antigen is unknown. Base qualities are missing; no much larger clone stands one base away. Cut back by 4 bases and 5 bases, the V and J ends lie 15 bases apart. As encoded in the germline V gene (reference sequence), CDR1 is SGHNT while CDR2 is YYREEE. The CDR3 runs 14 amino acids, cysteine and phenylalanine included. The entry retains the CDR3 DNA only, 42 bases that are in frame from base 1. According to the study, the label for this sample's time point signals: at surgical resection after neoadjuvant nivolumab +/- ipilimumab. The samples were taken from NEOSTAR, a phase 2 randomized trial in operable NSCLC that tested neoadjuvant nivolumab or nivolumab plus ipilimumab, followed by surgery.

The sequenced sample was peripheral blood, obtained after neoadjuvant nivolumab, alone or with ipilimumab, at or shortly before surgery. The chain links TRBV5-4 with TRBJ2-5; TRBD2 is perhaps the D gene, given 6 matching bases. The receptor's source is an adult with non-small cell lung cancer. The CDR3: CASSVKEGSETQYF. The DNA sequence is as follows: TGTGCCAGCAGCGTCAAGGAGGGGTCGGAGACCCAGTACTTC.